The 28 T cell receptor beta chains below all came from one sample that was sequenced in a study of control samples from healthy donors and cancer patients. TCRdb's copy holds only in-frame clones and misses some; the assay was immunoSEQ multiplex PCR. Found here are about 230,000 clones, over 70% of them singletons; the top ten hold less than 15%. Material for sequencing was PBMCs. The receptors shown here come from a woman in her fifties or sixties with lung cancer.

The chain employs TRBV19 and TRBJ2-3; D is perhaps TRBD1 (5 bases). Per the germline V gene, CDR1 is LNHDA and CDR2 is SQIVND (reference sequence). V lost 6 bases and J lost 1, with 11 bases in between. The CDR3 has 14 amino acids. CDR3 DNA sequence: TGTGCCAGTAGGGCACCAGGGCGCACAGATACGCAGTATTTT. It encodes CASRAPGRTDTQYF.

The V call is TRBV15, the J call TRBJ2-2, with D tentatively TRBD1 (5 bases). The CDR3 covers 15 residues. CDR1 is LNHNV, CDR2 YYDKDF, per germline (reference sequence). Trimming cost V 4 bases and J 8 bases, with 17 bases left between them. The CDR3 loop reads CATSNQFRAGGELFF. DNA for the CDR3: TGTGCCACCAGCAATCAGTTCAGGGCAGGGGGGGAGCTGTTTTTT.

This clone was seen just once. V gene TRBV5-6 combines with J gene TRBJ1-1; D is unclear. Trimming shortened V by 0 bases and J by 0 bases, and 18 bases separated the two germline ends. The CDR3 runs to 18 residues. Germline CDR1 reads SGHDT; CDR2 reads YYEEEE. This CDR3 reads CASSLAGGSGRLNTEAFF. DNA for the CDR3: TGTGCCAGCAGCTTGGCCGGTGGGTCAGGCAGATTGAACACTGAAGCTTTCTTT.

The chain joins TRBV4-2 to TRBJ2-4; 12 nucleotides agree with TRBD1. CDR1 is LGHNA and CDR2 is YNFKEQ in the germline V gene. This CDR3 is 17 amino acids long. J was trimmed by 15 bases and V by 0 bases; bases with no gene match: 15. The CDR3 DNA is TGTGCCAGCAGCCAAGATCGCCTGGGACAGGGGGCCTATTGGGTGTACTTC. Protein sequence: CASSQDRLGQGAYWVYF.

This clone was observed a single time. V gene TRBV19 combines with J gene TRBJ1-5, with TRBD1 matching over 9 bases. The germline V gene encodes CDR1 LNHDA and CDR2 SQIVND (reference sequence). The CDR3 sequence is 14 residues long. The junction had 4 bases not matched to a gene; V was cut back by 4 bases and J by 6 bases. DNA for the CDR3: TGTGCCAGTAGTACCGGACAGGGGCGTCAGCCCCAGCATTTT. This translates into CASSTGQGRQPQHF.

The V gene is TRBV15, the J gene TRBJ2-2; 7 bases agree with TRBD2. CDR3 size: 15 residues. V gave up 2 bases and J gave up 3 bases; unmatched junction bases: 3. Germline V lookup: CDR1 LNHNV, CDR2 YYDKDF (reference sequence). CDR3 DNA sequence: TGTGCCACCAGCAGAAGGACTAGTGACACCGGGGAGCTGTTTTTT. It encodes CATSRRTSDTGELFF.

The chain employs TRBV6-5 and TRBJ2-7; D remains unclear. CDR3 size: 12 residues. Germline V lookup: CDR1 MNHEY, CDR2 SVGAGI. V was clipped by 5 bases and J by 8 bases, with 13 bases between them. The chain's CDR3 is CASSPEPPKQYF. In nucleotides, the CDR3 is TGTGCCAGCAGTCCCGAGCCCCCCAAGCAGTACTTC.

About this clone: The junction departs from germline at one end; a sequencing error may be responsible. Other DNA sequences in this specimen translate into the identical CDR3. The chain uses TRBV18 and TRBJ2-7; perhaps TRBD1 as D (6 bases). This CDR3 contains 14 residues. CDR1 KGHSH and CDR2 LQKENI come from the germline V gene. The CDR3: CASSPLQGSYEQYF. The CDR3 coding sequence is TGTGCCAGCTCACCACTACAGGGCTCCTACGAGCAGTACTTT. Using reference TRBV18 and TRBJ2-7 for the parts outside the CDR3, the full variable domain is NAGVMQNPRHLVRRRGQEARLRCSPMKGHSHVYWYRQLPEEGLKFMVYLQKENIIDESGMPKERFSAEFPKEGPSILRIQQVVRGDSAAYFCASSPLQGSYEQYFGPGTRLTVT.

The V and J genes are TRBV28 and TRBJ2-3, with D perhaps TRBD2 (6 bases). The V gene lost 2 bases and the J gene lost 9 bases, with 18 bases spanning the gap. Germline CDR1 and CDR2: MDHEN and SYDVKM. The CDR3 consists of 15 residues. CDR3 in DNA: TGTGCCAGCAGTTTACGCCAGGGAGCGGGCGTCACGCAGTATTTT. This sequence encodes CASSLRQGAGVTQYF.

This chain uses TRBV18 with TRBJ2-4; D might be TRBD1 or TRBD2, each matching 5 bases. The ends were cut back, 2 bases at V and 4 bases at J, with 21 bases in the middle. The germline gives CDR1 KGHSH, CDR2 LQKENI. CDR3 length: 18 amino acids. This CDR3 reads CASSPLSTEGRGKNIQYF. The CDR3 region has the DNA TGTGCCAGCTCACCATTATCAACAGAGGGACGGGGTAAAAACATTCAGTACTTC.

The J gene is TRBJ1-2, the V gene TRBV5-1; 8 nucleotides agree with TRBD1. V lost 4 bases to trimming and J lost 4 bases; unmatched junction nucleotides: 9. Looked up from germline, CDR1 is SGHRS and CDR2 is YFSETQ. The CDR3 has 15 residues. The CDR3 protein is CASSPDGTGGYGYTF. The CDR3 bases are TGCGCCAGCAGCCCGGACGGGACAGGAGGCTATGGCTACACCTTC.

This chain uses TRBV19 with TRBJ1-5; TRBD1 matches at 12 bases. The CDR3 length is 19 residues. Trimming took 4 bases from V and 6 from J; bases not matched to a gene: 16. Germline V gene sequence: CDR1 LNHDA, CDR2 SQIVND (reference sequence). The CDR3 loop reads CASSRLIPGQGARSQPQHF. The CDR3, as DNA: TGTGCCAGTAGTAGATTAATACCGGGACAGGGGGCGCGGAGTCAGCCCCAGCATTTT.

The chain is built from TRBV27 and TRBJ1-5; D ambiguous. Deletions cut 4 bases from V and 4 bases from J, with 14 bases between. The CDR3 is 15 amino acids. Germline CDR1 reads MNHEY; CDR2 reads SMNVEV (reference sequence). This chain's CDR3 is CASSSPRGANQPQHF. DNA of the CDR3: TGTGCCAGCAGTTCCCCCCGAGGAGCTAATCAGCCCCAGCATTTT.

The chain links TRBV27 to TRBJ2-7, with D uncertain. V lost 3 bases to trimming and J lost 8 bases, with 14 bases between them. This CDR3 spans 13 amino acids. Looked up from germline, CDR1 is MNHEY and CDR2 is SMNVEV (reference sequence). The CDR3 loop is CASSFLRMSKQYF. DNA of the CDR3: TGTGCCAGCAGTTTTTTACGGATGTCGAAGCAGTACTTC.

This clone is a singleton in its sample. V and J are TRBV6-5 and TRBJ1-5; no clear D. The germline CDR1 and CDR2 sequences are MNHEY and SVGAGI. The CDR3 consists of 13 residues. Trimming took 2 bases from V and 6 from J, leaving 8 bases between them. The CDR3 DNA reads TGTGCCAGCAGTTACGGGGAAGGTCAGCCCCAGCATTTT. Encoded protein: CASSYGEGQPQHF.

The rearrangement links TRBV30 to TRBJ1-4, with D possibly matching TRBD1 (5 bases). CDR3 length: 15 residues. Germline V lookup: CDR1 GTSNPN, CDR2 SVGIG (reference sequence). Trimming removed 4 bases from V and 6 bases from J, with 18 bases in between. The CDR3: CAWNPLGVSDEKLFF. Here the CDR3 DNA reads TGTGCCTGGAATCCTTTAGGGGTGTCCGATGAAAAACTGTTTTTT.

The V gene is TRBV7-2, the J gene TRBJ2-3, with 8 bases aligning to TRBD2. The V segment lost 5 bases and the J segment 1 base; nucleotides outside the gene matches: 5. CDR3 length: 15 residues. The V gene's germline CDR1 is SGHTA and CDR2 FQGNSA. CDR3 nucleotides: TGTGCCAGCAGCCGTAGCGGGGTTGGCACAGATACGCAGTATTTT. This sequence encodes CASSRSGVGTDTQYF.

This rearrangement joins TRBV5-1 to TRBJ2-1; no definite D call. Looked up from germline, CDR1 is SGHRS and CDR2 is YFSETQ. The CDR3 runs to 12 residues. The germline V and J ends were trimmed by 0 bases and 11 bases, with 9 bases remaining between them. Here the CDR3 DNA reads TGCGCCAGCAGCTTGGATCTAAATCAGCAGTTCTTC. It encodes CASSLDLNQQFF.

The chain is built from TRBV28 and TRBJ1-5, with D uncertain. V lost 9 bases and J 2 bases, leaving 8 bases between the germline ends. This CDR3 is built from 12 residues. Germline CDR1 reads MDHEN; CDR2 reads SYDVKM. CDR3 coding DNA: TGTGCCAGTATCCGCGGCAATCAGCCCCAGCATTTT. It translates to CASIRGNQPQHF. The full variable domain, with the rest looked up from reference TRBV28 and TRBJ1-5, is DVKVTQSSRYLVKRTGEKVFLECVQDMDHENMFWYRQDPGLGLRLIYFSYDVKMKEKGDIPEGYSVSREKKERFSLILESASTNQTSMYLCASIRGNQPQHFGDGTRLSIL.

The chain recombines TRBV30 with TRBJ2-7; weak D call: TRBD1 (6 bases). The CDR3 contains 13 residues. Looked up from germline, CDR1 is GTSNPN and CDR2 is SVGIG (reference sequence). The V and J ends lost 3 bases and 6 bases respectively, with 15 bases between them. The CDR3, as DNA: TGTGCCTGGAGGCCCTATGGGGGCGGCGAGCAGTACTTC. It is translated as CAWRPYGGGEQYF.

V gene TRBV29-1 combines with J gene TRBJ2-7; no clear D gene. The CDR3 sequence is 11 residues long. V was trimmed by 3 bases and J by 5 bases, leaving 8 bases between them. Per germline, CDR1 SQVTM and CDR2 ANQGSEA. CDR3 loop: CSVEGLDEQYF. CDR3 DNA sequence: TGCAGCGTTGAGGGTTTGGACGAGCAGTACTTC.

This sequence joins TRBV7-9 and TRBJ2-5; D perhaps matches TRBD2 (6 bases). Deletions cut 5 bases from V and 0 bases from J, with 16 bases between. CDR1 and CDR2 from the germline V gene are SEHNR and FQNEAQ (reference sequence). CDR3 length: 16 residues. CDR3: CASSPRLGEDQETQYF. The CDR3 region has the DNA TGTGCCAGCAGCCCCCGACTAGGGGAGGACCAAGAGACCCAGTACTTC.

This clone showed up just a few times. The chain links TRBV20-1 to TRBJ1-2, with D maybe TRBD1 (6 bases). The V and J ends lost 3 bases and 4 bases respectively, with 6 bases between them. CDR3 length: 11 residues. The germline V gene encodes CDR1 DFQATT and CDR2 SNEGSKA (reference sequence). The CDR3 is CSASRGYGYTF. CDR3 DNA sequence: TGCAGTGCTAGCAGGGGCTATGGCTACACCTTC.

CDR3 sequence (DNA): TGCGCCAGCAGCACCTCCGGGACAGGGAGGGGAACTGAAGCTTTCTTT. Its protein product is CASSTSGTGRGTEAFF. The chain couples TRBV5-1 to TRBJ1-1; the match to TRBD1 covers 9 bases. This CDR3 region has 16 residues. Germline lookup yields CDR1 SGHRS and CDR2 YFSETQ. V trimming: 4 bases; J trimming: 5 bases; junction bases outside the gene matches: 12.

The J gene is TRBJ2-2, the V gene TRBV18, with a weak D call TRBD2 (5 bases). The CDR3 has 17 amino acids. V was cut by 6 bases and J by 6 bases, with 23 bases left in between. Germline loops: CDR1 KGHSH, CDR2 LQKENI. CDR3 sequence: CASSRTWASLVAGELFF. For the CDR3, the DNA is TGTGCCAGCTCTCGGACTTGGGCTAGCTTGGTCGCCGGGGAGCTGTTTTTT.

This clone was seen more than once but under ten times. The chain links TRBV9 to TRBJ1-2, with a possible D match to TRBD1 (6 bases). The CDR3 has 15 residues. Deletions cut 4 bases from V and 8 bases from J, with 21 bases between. Germline V gene sequence: CDR1 SGDLS, CDR2 YYNGEE. The CDR3 spells CASSFSGTPTGGYTF. The CDR3 nucleotides are TGTGCCAGCAGCTTTTCCGGGACACCGACGGGAGGCTACACCTTC.

V and J are TRBV18 and TRBJ1-1; 10 bases are a match to TRBD1. V dropped 5 bases and J dropped 0; count of bases not matched to a gene: 3. Germline loops: CDR1 KGHSH, CDR2 LQKENI. This CDR3 is 15 amino acids long. As DNA, the CDR3 is TGTGCCAGCTCAGCGGGACAGGGGATGAACACTGAAGCTTTCTTT. Its protein is CASSAGQGMNTEAFF.

The chain is built from TRBV7-8 and TRBJ2-1; 8 bases fit TRBD2. This CDR3 comprises 15 residues. Germline assignment: CDR1 SGHVS and CDR2 FQNEAQ. V gave up 5 bases and J gave up 4 bases; unmatched junction bases: 7. CDR3 DNA: TGTGCCAGCAGCCCAGTAGCGGGGAGATACAATGAGCAGTTCTTC. Protein sequence: CASSPVAGRYNEQFF.